Listed here are 23 T cell receptor beta chains from one sample, sequenced in a study of T cell responses to AZD1222 COVID-19 vaccine (dated by TCRdb to about 2021). What the time point label conveys for this sample: about 28 days (+/-7) after the second vaccine dose. Library creation used the immunoSEQ multiplex PCR assay. This immuneACCESS table, as held by TCRdb, lists in-frame sequences with V and J called but not all clones. Of the missing ones, under half trace to an unresolved V gene in checked studies; the others have no known cause. The sample data list fewer than 85,000 clones, and 80% to 90% of these were observed just once. Roughly a sixth of the sample goes to the ten largest clones. Sequencing used peripheral blood, obtained 28 days after the second AZD1222 dose. The receptors stem from an adult who received the AZD1222 COVID-19 vaccine.

This chain connects TRBV5-1 to TRBJ1-2; TRBD1 is a possible D gene (5 bases). Trimming stripped 0 bases from V and 2 bases from J, with 5 bases between. The CDR3 is 13 amino acids. Germline loops: CDR1 SGHRS, CDR2 YFSETQ. The CDR3 nucleotides read TGCGCCAGCAGCTTGGGGGGGAACTATGGCTACACCTTC. It yields the protein CASSLGGNYGYTF.

The rearrangement links TRBV7-8 to TRBJ1-4, with TRBD1 as a possible D gene (6 bases). Germline lookup yields CDR1 SGHVS and CDR2 FQNEAQ. V dropped 5 bases and J dropped 2 bases, with 12 bases sitting between them. The CDR3 extends over 15 amino acids. The CDR3 region is CASSPNRVTNEKLFF. DNA for the CDR3: TGTGCCAGCAGCCCAAACAGGGTCACTAATGAAAAACTGTTTTTT.

The rearrangement links TRBV15 to TRBJ2-1; 10 bases are shared with TRBD1. CDR3 length equals 15 residues. Trimming removed 3 bases from V and 4 bases from J; junction bases left unmatched: 3. Per germline, CDR1 LNHNV and CDR2 YYDKDF (reference sequence). As DNA, the CDR3 is TGTGCCACCAGCAGCCGACAGGGGGCTTACAATGAGCAGTTCTTC. Its protein is CATSSRQGAYNEQFF.

This clone was counted only a few times. The V call is TRBV5-5, the J call TRBJ1-3; D is unresolved. V was clipped by 1 base and J by 0 bases, with 8 bases between them. Germline V CDR1 and CDR2: SGHKS, YYEKEE (reference sequence). The length of the CDR3 is 15 residues. DNA for the CDR3: TGTGCCAGCAGCTTGACTGACGACTCTGGAAACACCATATATTTT. The encoded protein is CASSLTDDSGNTIYF.

This chain links TRBV28 with TRBJ1-3; 7 positions match TRBD1. Trimming cost V 4 bases and J 0 bases; bases outside gene matches: 6. CDR3 length: 16 amino acids. Germline V gene lookup returns CDR1 MDHEN and CDR2 SYDVKM. The CDR3 DNA reads TGTGCCAGCAGTTCCGGACAGGTGAACTCTGGAAACACCATATATTTT. It is translated as CASSSGQVNSGNTIYF.

The rearrangement links TRBV7-9 to TRBJ2-7; TRBD1 matches 8 bases. V lost 5 bases and J lost 1; bases outside the gene matches: 4. CDR3 length: 14 residues. CDR1 is SEHNR, CDR2 FQNEAQ, per germline (reference sequence). The CDR3 nucleotides are TGTGCCAGCAGCCCACGGACAGGGTCCTACGAGCAGTACTTC. Amino acids: CASSPRTGSYEQYF.

The chain is built from TRBV5-4 and TRBJ1-2; 9 bases align to TRBD1. The CDR3 contains 13 residues. V lost 4 bases, J lost 7 bases, and 5 bases stayed unmatched. Germline V lookup: CDR1 SGHNT, CDR2 YYREEE (reference sequence). CDR3: CASSRDRDFGYTF. CDR3 in DNA: TGTGCCAGCAGCAGGGACAGGGATTTTGGCTACACCTTC.

The chain links TRBV4-1 to TRBJ1-1; 7 nucleotides line up with TRBD1. This CDR3 spans 14 amino acids. After removal of 1 base from V and 7 bases from J, the junction contained 6 bases not matched to a gene. Germline-derived CDR1 and CDR2 are MGHRA and YSYEKL. CDR3 sequence (DNA): TGCGCCAGCAGCCAAGTAAGGGGGCGGATTGAAGCTTTCTTT. Encoded protein: CASSQVRGRIEAFF.

This clone was seen more than once but under ten times. The gene calls are TRBV18 and TRBJ1-2; D is ambiguous. The CDR3 covers 14 residues. Germline V gene lookup returns CDR1 KGHSH and CDR2 LQKENI. V was shortened by 3 bases and J by 8 bases, with 16 bases between the two germline ends. The CDR3 nucleotides are TGTGCCAGCTCACCGGCCGTTGAGGTTGCCGGCTACACCTTC. This codes for CASSPAVEVAGYTF.

This chain links TRBV19 with TRBJ1-2, with 8 bases matching TRBD1. V trimming: 5 bases; J trimming: 8 bases; junction bases outside the gene matches: 7. Germline assignment: CDR1 LNHDA and CDR2 SQIVND (reference sequence). CDR3 length equals 13 residues. CDR3 loop: CASSPGQGLGYTF. The DNA of the CDR3 is TGTGCCAGTAGTCCAGGACAGGGATTGGGCTACACCTTC.

The gene calls are TRBV6-5 and TRBJ1-6; possible D gene TRBD1, 5 bases. The V and J ends lost 7 bases and 8 bases respectively, with 15 bases between them. CDR1 MNHEY and CDR2 SVGAGI come from the germline V gene. The CDR3 is 14 residues long. CDR3 DNA: TGTGCCAGCACCGACGGGACCAAATATTCACCCCTCCACTTT. Its protein is CASTDGTKYSPLHF.

The chain combines TRBV7-8 with TRBJ2-1; 8 nucleotides match TRBD1. The CDR3 runs to 15 residues. Germline assignment: CDR1 SGHVS and CDR2 FQNEAQ. V lost 5 bases to trimming and J lost 6 bases; unmatched junction nucleotides: 9. In nucleotides, the CDR3 is TGTGCCAGCAGCGTGGGACAGGTTCTTGGCAATGAGCAGTTCTTC. Its translation: CASSVGQVLGNEQFF.

This clone was picked up one time. The V call is TRBV3-1 (or the pseudogene TRBV3-2), the J call TRBJ2-6; TRBD1 matches 8 bases. The CDR3 has 18 amino acids. Germline values: CDR1 LGHDT, CDR2 YNNKEL (reference sequence). V lost 3 bases, J lost 2 bases, and 9 bases stayed unmatched. The CDR3 DNA reads as TGTGCCAGCAGCCAGACGGGCAGGGGGCAGGCTGGGGCCAACGTCCTGACTTTC. This translates into CASSQTGRGQAGANVLTF.

Concerning this clone: A junction end diverges from the germline sequence, so it may reflect a read error. This chain links TRBV5-6 with TRBJ1-1, with D possibly TRBD1 on 6 matching bases. CDR1 and CDR2 (germline): SGHDT, YYEEEE. This CDR3 has 14 amino acids. CDR3 protein: CASSLGHGNTEAFF. CDR3 DNA sequence: TGTGCCAGCAGTTTGGGACACGGGAACACTGAAGCTTTCTTT.

For this clone: Other DNA sequences within the sample encode an identical CDR3. The rearrangement joins TRBV5-1 to TRBJ1-5; D is uncertain. V lost 4 bases, J lost 3 bases, and 11 bases lay in between. Germline V gives CDR1 SGHRS, CDR2 YFSETQ. The CDR3 runs 14 residues. CDR3 nucleotides: TGCGCCAGCAGCACCGGAGATAACAATCAGCCCCAGCATTTT. It codes for CASSTGDNNQPQHF.

The chain has TRBV7-3 and TRBJ2-3; D may be TRBD1 (7 bases). V lost 7 bases and J lost 2, with 16 bases in between. Germline V gene lookup returns CDR1 SGHTA and CDR2 FQGTGA. There are 15 residues in the CDR3. The CDR3 spells CASTQGGRDTDTQYF. The CDR3 bases are TGTGCCAGCACCCAGGGGGGACGGGACACAGATACGCAGTATTTT.

J is TRBJ1-1 and V is TRBV19, with D unclear. CDR3 length: 16 amino acids. Germline CDR1 and CDR2: LNHDA and SQIVND (reference sequence). V was pared by 0 bases and J by 3 bases, with 14 bases between. In nucleotides, the CDR3 is TGTGCCAGTAGTATAGATGGATCCCCCTTGTACACTGAAGCTTTCTTT. Translation gives CASSIDGSPLYTEAFF.

The chain uses TRBV6-1 and TRBJ1-3; D not resolved. The CDR3 runs to 17 residues. Germline CDR1 reads MNHNS; CDR2 reads SASEGT. V dropped 2 bases and J dropped 2 bases, with 16 bases sitting between them. The CDR3, as DNA: TGTGCCAGCAGTGAATTGGTTTCCGCGTGGCCTGGAAACACCATATATTTT. Translating gives CASSELVSAWPGNTIYF.

This chain joins TRBV7-2 and TRBJ2-7, with TRBD2 matching 8 bases. The CDR3 covers 13 residues. Germline V gene lookup returns CDR1 SGHTA and CDR2 FQGNSA. The V segment lost 1 base and the J segment 7 bases; nucleotides outside the gene matches: 3. The CDR3 DNA is TGTGCCAGCAGCTTAGTTCCTAGCGGGGAGCAGTACTTC. Protein: CASSLVPSGEQYF.

The chain links TRBV5-1 to TRBJ1-1; a weak D match, TRBD1 (5 bases). Trimming stripped 2 bases from V and 10 bases from J, with 12 bases between. Germline loops: CDR1 SGHRS, CDR2 YFSETQ. The CDR3 runs 12 residues. CDR3 loop: CASSFATGRAFF. CDR3 DNA sequence: TGCGCCAGCAGCTTTGCCACAGGTAGAGCTTTCTTT.

The CDR3 bases are TGTGCCAGCAGCCAAGGTTCGGGTGTCTACGAGCAGTACTTC. Its translation: CASSQGSGVYEQYF. The chain joins TRBV4-2 to TRBJ2-7, with D unresolved. The CDR3 has 14 amino acids. From germline, CDR1 is LGHNA and CDR2 YNFKEQ. V was cut by 1 base and J by 3 bases, with 10 bases left in between.

The V gene is TRBV7-3, the J gene TRBJ2-1, with TRBD2 matching over 7 bases. V trimming: 2 bases; J trimming: 0 bases; junction bases outside the gene matches: 7. This CDR3 comprises 17 residues. Germline V gives CDR1 SGHTA, CDR2 FQGTGA. The CDR3 region is CASSLVGLPSSYNEQFF. Written as DNA, the CDR3 is TGTGCCAGCAGCTTAGTGGGACTACCAAGCTCCTACAATGAGCAGTTCTTC.

Regarding this clone: A junction end diverges from the germline sequence, so it may reflect a read error. The chain couples TRBV7-9 to TRBJ1-2, with a weak D call TRBD1 (6 bases). Germline lookup yields CDR1 SEHNR and CDR2 FQNEAQ (reference sequence). This CDR3 is 12 amino acids long. The CDR3 coding sequence is TGTGCCAGCAGCTTAGAACAGGGCGGGAGCTCCTTC. Its protein is CASSLEQGGSSF.